This T cell receptor (beta chain) was identified during a study of blood T cell repertoires in COVID-19. Study details: COVID-19 samples from acute and convalescent phases originated in the United States, Italy and Spain.

The authors' processing: Estimates of nucleated cell counts were drawn from the amplification of reference gene primers. The data were produced by immunoSEQ multiplex PCR, yet TCRdb's version contains in-frame clones alone and is incomplete. V, J and clone size derive from that table, while D and trimming were established from the DNA sequence. The table lists fewer than 300,000 clones, approximately 81% of them singletons. CDR3 length: 16 amino acids. Germline V gives CDR1 LGHDT, CDR2 YNNKEL (reference sequence). The ends lost 2 bases at V and 2 bases at J; junction bases unmatched: 2. The source of this sequence is a woman under 30 with acute or convalescent COVID-19. The rearrangement links TRBV3-1 (or the pseudogene TRBV3-2) to TRBJ2-3; 12 bases align to TRBD2. Material: peripheral blood. The CDR3 spells CASSQRLAGATDTQYF. The DNA of the CDR3 is TGTGCCAGCAGCCAAAGACTAGCGGGAGCCACAGATACGCAGTATTTT.